A single sample gave rise to the 20 T cell receptor beta chains below, sequenced in a study of T cell responses to AZD1222 COVID-19 vaccine. Here immunoSEQ multiplex PCR was the method, and the copy in TCRdb shows in-frame clones only, minus some. The table records tens of thousands of clones, about three quarters of them present only once. The sample was peripheral blood, taken 28 days after the second AZD1222 dose. The receptor set was obtained from an adult who received the AZD1222 COVID-19 vaccine.

The chain recombines TRBV5-1 with TRBJ1-4, with TRBD1 identical over 11 bases. The CDR3 contains 16 residues. The junction had 8 bases not matched to a gene; V was cut back by 2 bases and J by 8 bases. Germline CDR1 and CDR2: SGHRS and YFSETQ. This CDR3 is CASSLGQGASLEKLFF. CDR3 in DNA: TGCGCCAGCAGCTTAGGACAGGGGGCATCGCTGGAAAAACTGTTTTTT.

The chain employs TRBV7-9 and TRBJ2-2; the D gene could be TRBD1 or TRBD2 (5 bases each). The CDR3 totals 19 residues. V gave up 1 base and J gave up 3 bases, with 21 bases separating them. CDR1 is SEHNR and CDR2 is FQNEAQ in the germline V gene (reference sequence). The CDR3 is CASSLGRGGDSRDTGELFF. As DNA, the CDR3 is TGTGCCAGCAGCTTAGGTCGTGGGGGTGACTCTAGAGACACCGGGGAGCTGTTTTTT.

V usage is TRBV28 and J usage is TRBJ1-4; weak D call: TRBD1 (5 bases). Germline-derived CDR1 and CDR2 are MDHEN and SYDVKM. This CDR3 is built from 14 residues. V lost 8 bases and J lost 7, with 17 bases in between. Written as DNA, the CDR3 is TGTGCCAGCCAGGGACCCGGGTTGAGTGAAAAACTGTTTTTT. Translation gives CASQGPGLSEKLFF.

This clone has a single count. The chain links TRBV7-8 to TRBJ1-1; no firm D call. V was clipped by 2 bases and J by 2 bases, with 6 bases between them. CDR1 and CDR2 from the germline V gene are SGHVS and FQNEAQ. The CDR3 sequence is 13 residues long. The CDR3 region is CASSLNRNTEAFF. CDR3 DNA: TGTGCCAGCAGCTTAAACAGAAACACTGAAGCTTTCTTT.

The chain employs TRBV7-8 and TRBJ2-7; 8 bases line up with TRBD1. Germline V lookup: CDR1 SGHVS, CDR2 FQNEAQ. Trimming removed 4 bases from V and 4 bases from J; junction bases left unmatched: 9. The CDR3 extends over 15 amino acids. CDR3 sequence (DNA): TGTGCCAGCAGCTCATCCGGACAGGGCGGTTACGAGCAGTACTTC. It translates to CASSSSGQGGYEQYF.

The V gene is TRBV11-3, the J gene TRBJ2-7, with unresolved D. V was pared by 5 bases and J by 2 bases, with 13 bases between. The germline CDR1 and CDR2 sequences are SGHNT and YENEEA. This CDR3 is built from 14 residues. In DNA form, the CDR3 reads TGTGCCAGCAGCCCAGAGGCTGCGACCTACGAGCAGTACTTC. Translation: CASSPEAATYEQYF.

About this clone: Mismatch with germline at one junction end may stem from a read error. This sequence joins TRBV7-7 and TRBJ2-6; 8 bases line up with TRBD1. The CDR3 is made up of 15 amino acids. Germline CDR1 and CDR2: SSHAT and FNYEAQ (reference sequence). CDR3 sequence (DNA): TGTGCTAGCAGCGCAGGGGGCACTGGGGCCAACGTCCTGACTTTC. Its protein is CASSAGGTGANVLTF.

This clone has more than one count but fewer than ten. This chain uses TRBV7-3 with TRBJ1-5, with D unclear. V lost 0 bases to trimming and J lost 2 bases, with 2 bases between them. Germline CDR1 and CDR2: SGHTA and FQGTGA. This CDR3 contains 13 residues. In nucleotides, the CDR3 is TGTGCCAGCAGCTTAACAGGCAATCAGCCCCAGCATTTT. This gives the protein CASSLTGNQPQHF.

This sequence joins TRBV11-2 and TRBJ1-6; 10 bases match TRBD1. V lost 5 bases, J lost 8 bases, and 3 bases stayed unmatched. Germline loops: CDR1 SGHAT, CDR2 FQNNGV. The CDR3 has 14 amino acids. Here the CDR3 DNA reads TGTGCCAGCAGCGCGGACAGGGGGTATTCACCCCTCCACTTT. Encoded protein: CASSADRGYSPLHF.

The rearrangement joins TRBV5-6 to TRBJ2-7; D is undetermined. This CDR3 contains 11 residues. Trimming left V 0 bases short and J 4 bases short, with 2 bases between. CDR1 is SGHDT, CDR2 YYEEEE, per germline. DNA of the CDR3: TGTGCCAGCAGCTTGGGGTACGAGCAGTACTTC. This sequence encodes CASSLGYEQYF.

This sequence joins TRBV9 and TRBJ1-4, with TRBD1 identical over 8 bases. The CDR3 runs to 13 residues. Germline V CDR1 and CDR2: SGDLS, YYNGEE. Trimming took 3 bases from V and 8 from J; bases not matched to a gene: 3. This CDR3 reads CASSAGGREKLFF. The CDR3 coding sequence is TGTGCCAGCAGCGCAGGGGGCAGGGAAAAACTGTTTTTT. Full variable domain (outside the CDR3, taken from reference TRBV9 and TRBJ1-4): DSGVTQTPKHLITATGQRVTLRCSPRSGDLSVYWYQQSLDQGLQFLIQYYNGEERAKGNILERFSAQQFPDLHSELNLSSLELGDSALYFCASSAGGREKLFFGSGTQLSVL.

The table lists this clone with a count of one. As DNA, the CDR3 is TGTGCCAGCCTCCGGGGATATAATTCACCCCTCCACTTT. This translates into CASLRGYNSPLHF. The rearrangement uses TRBV6-5 and TRBJ1-6, with D uncertain. The V gene's germline CDR1 is MNHEY and CDR2 SVGAGI. CDR3 length: 13 residues. Between the trimmed V and J ends, which lost 8 bases and 4 bases, there was a span of 9 bases.

The gene calls are TRBV27 and TRBJ1-1; D gene unclear. The V end lost 2 bases, the J end lost 7 bases, and 11 bases lay between the germline ends. Germline V gives CDR1 MNHEY, CDR2 SMNVEV (reference sequence). The CDR3 covers 13 residues. CDR3 loop: CASSLRRTHEAFF. CDR3 nucleotides: TGTGCCAGCAGTTTAAGACGGACCCATGAAGCTTTCTTT.

CDR3 sequence reads: CASSPVRRTGGGDEQYF. As DNA, the CDR3 is TGTGCCAGCTCACCAGTAAGAAGGACAGGGGGTGGAGACGAGCAGTACTTC. This rearrangement joins TRBV18 to TRBJ2-7; TRBD1 aligns across 10 bases. Losses at the gene ends were 2 bases for V and 5 bases for J; bases not matched to a gene: 12. This CDR3 region has 17 residues. CDR1 and CDR2 from the germline V gene are KGHSH and LQKENI. The full variable domain, with the rest looked up from reference TRBV18 and TRBJ2-7, is NAGVMQNPRHLVRRRGQEARLRCSPMKGHSHVYWYRQLPEEGLKFMVYLQKENIIDESGMPKERFSAEFPKEGPSILRIQQVVRGDSAAYFCASSPVRRTGGGDEQYFGPGTRLTVT.

Concerning this clone itself: At one of its ends the junction is not consistent with the germline gene, which may arise from a read error. The genes are TRBV6-6 and TRBJ1-2; D is perhaps TRBD1 (6 bases). This CDR3 is built from 13 residues. Germline V CDR1 and CDR2: MNHNY, SVGAGI (reference sequence). The CDR3 is CASSSRGREGGIF. Written as DNA, the CDR3 is TGTGCCAGCAGCAGTAGGGGGAGGGAAGGTGGAATCTTC.

The chain recombines TRBV12-3 or TRBV12-4 with TRBJ2-2; D unclear. Trimming took off 4 bases at V and 2 bases at J, with 2 bases between the two ends. There are 12 residues in the CDR3. The CDR3 loop reads CASSSNTGELFF. The CDR3 coding sequence is TGTGCCAGCAGTTCAAACACCGGGGAGCTGTTTTTT.

This chain connects TRBV30 to TRBJ1-2; D call uncertain. Trimming stripped 3 bases from V and 0 bases from J, with 2 bases between. The CDR3 spans 11 residues. CDR1 GTSNPN and CDR2 SVGIG come from the germline V gene (reference sequence). CDR3 DNA sequence: TGTGCCTGGAGCCCTAACTATGGCTACACCTTC. This codes for CAWSPNYGYTF.

This clone was seen a few times. This sequence joins TRBV5-5 and TRBJ1-1; tentatively, D is TRBD1 (5 bases). Germline V gene lookup returns CDR1 SGHKS and CDR2 YYEKEE (reference sequence). V was clipped by 2 bases and J by 4 bases, with 18 bases between them. This CDR3 is built from 16 residues. Written as DNA, the CDR3 is TGTGCCAGCAGCTTTGGCCAGGGTTGGGGGACCACTGAAGCTTTCTTT. It is translated as CASSFGQGWGTTEAFF. Using reference TRBV5-5 and TRBJ1-1 for the parts outside the CDR3, the full variable domain is DAGVTQSPTHLIKTRGQQVTLRCSPISGHKSVSWYQQVLGQGPQFIFQYYEKEERGRGNFPDRFSARQFPNYSSELNVNALLLGDSALYLCASSFGQGWGTTEAFFGQGTRLTVV.

This clone was seen only a few times. This CDR3 reads CASSIDQRNTEAFF. CDR3 nucleotide sequence: TGTGCCAGTAGTATAGATCAGAGGAACACTGAAGCTTTCTTT. The chain carries TRBV19 and TRBJ1-1, with D uncertain. V lost 0 bases and J 1 base, leaving 6 bases between the germline ends. The CDR3 contains 14 residues. CDR1 is LNHDA, CDR2 SQIVND, per germline (reference sequence).

The rearrangement uses TRBV28 and TRBJ2-3; D not resolved. This CDR3 region has 14 residues. V was cut by 3 bases and J by 0 bases, with 7 bases left in between. In germline, CDR1 is MDHEN, CDR2 SYDVKM. In DNA, the CDR3 is TGTGCCAGCAGTTTCCCCGGCAGCACAGATACGCAGTATTTT. It specifies CASSFPGSTDTQYF.